Shown below are 26 T cell receptor beta chains from a single sample sequenced in a study of blood T cell repertoires in COVID-19. TCRdb's table, derived via immunoSEQ multiplex PCR, lists solely in-frame clones and lacks some. Here the sample spans around 390,000 clones, 87% being singletons. The material sequenced was PBMCs or T cells enriched from blood (not recorded which). The receptors here all came from a woman in her forties or fifties who had recovered from COVID-19.

In its sample, this clone was seen once. The gene calls are TRBV18 and TRBJ1-1; D unresolved. Trimming cost V 4 bases and J 2 bases, with 5 bases left between them. Germline lookup yields CDR1 KGHSH and CDR2 LQKENI. The CDR3 is 12 residues long. DNA for the CDR3: TGTGCCAGCTCACTTTATAACACTGAAGCTTTCTTT. Its translation is CASSLYNTEAFF.

V and J are TRBV11-3 and TRBJ2-1; 7 nucleotides align to TRBD1. V shed 2 bases and J 7 bases; nucleotides not matched to a gene: 11. CDR1 and CDR2 from the germline V gene are SGHNT and YENEEA. This CDR3 is 16 amino acids long. The CDR3 DNA reads TGTGCCAGCAGCTTATCCCTCAGGGGGAGAGGGAATGAGCAGTTCTTC. Residues: CASSLSLRGRGNEQFF.

The genes are TRBV19 and TRBJ2-7; tentative D call: TRBD1 (5 bases). In germline, CDR1 is LNHDA, CDR2 SQIVND (reference sequence). Between the trimmed V and J ends, which lost 2 bases and 5 bases, there was a span of 13 bases. The CDR3 has 14 residues. In DNA, the CDR3 is TGTGCCAGTAGTATATCCCAGGGAAGGCACGAGCAGTACTTC. This sequence encodes CASSISQGRHEQYF.

V and J are TRBV18 and TRBJ1-1; no clear D. CDR3 length: 15 amino acids. Germline V CDR1 and CDR2: KGHSH, LQKENI. With 9 bases removed from V and 0 bases from J, the gap between germline ends came to 17 bases. The CDR3 DNA reads TGTGCCAGTCAAAAACCGGGATCGATGAACACTGAAGCTTTCTTT. It specifies CASQKPGSMNTEAFF.

In its sample, this clone was seen once. The chain has TRBV11-2 and TRBJ1-1, with TRBD1 identical over 7 bases. CDR3 size: 15 residues. Per the germline V gene, CDR1 is SGHAT and CDR2 is FQNNGV. V lost 6 bases to trimming and J lost 6 bases; unmatched junction nucleotides: 13. The CDR3 is CASRPNRGSTSEAFF. Written as DNA, the CDR3 is TGTGCCAGCAGGCCCAACAGGGGCTCTACCTCTGAAGCTTTCTTT.

The CDR3 loop is CASTRQTDTGELFF. CDR3 nucleotide sequence: TGTGCCAGCACTAGGCAGACAGACACCGGGGAGCTGTTTTTT. The chain couples TRBV6-5 to TRBJ2-2; TRBD1 might be the D (5 bases). The CDR3 runs 14 residues. V dropped 7 bases and J dropped 3 bases, with 12 bases sitting between them. The germline CDR1 and CDR2 sequences are MNHEY and SVGAGI.

This clone was seen just once. J is TRBJ2-2 and V is TRBV5-1, with D unresolved. V was shortened by 3 bases and J by 0 bases, with 18 bases between the two germline ends. The CDR3 is made up of 18 amino acids. Germline V gene data show CDR1 as SGHRS and CDR2 as YFSETQ. The DNA for the CDR3 is TGCGCCAGCAGCTCCCCACCGCCCGTCGCGGCGAACACCGGGGAGCTGTTTTTT. This translates into CASSSPPPVAANTGELFF. Drawing the rest from reference TRBV5-1 and TRBJ2-2, the complete variable domain is KAGVTQTPRYLIKTRGQQVTLSCSPISGHRSVSWYQQTPGQGLQFLFEYFSETQRNKGNFPGRFSGRQFSNSRSEMNVSTLELGDSALYLCASSSPPPVAANTGELFFGEGSRLTVL.

The V call is TRBV10-3, the J call TRBJ1-1, with D tentatively TRBD1 (5 bases). This CDR3 is 14 amino acids long. Germline loops: CDR1 ENHRY, CDR2 SYGVKD. Trimming pared 3 bases from V and 5 bases from J, leaving 13 bases between. In nucleotides, the CDR3 is TGTGCCATCAGTGAAACAGGAAGCGTGACTGAAGCTTTCTTT. This gives the protein CAISETGSVTEAFF.

The chain joins TRBV19 to TRBJ1-1; 8 positions match TRBD1. This CDR3 region has 13 residues. With V trimmed by 4 bases and J by 10 bases, 8 bases remained unmatched. Germline V CDR1 and CDR2: LNHDA, SQIVND (reference sequence). Written as DNA, the CDR3 is TGTGCCAGTAGTACCCATCGACAGGGGCGAGCTTTCTTT. It specifies CASSTHRQGRAFF. The variable domain in full, completed from reference TRBV19 and TRBJ1-1, reads DGGITQSPKYLFRKEGQNVTLSCEQNLNHDAMYWYRQDPGQGLRLIYYSQIVNDFQKGDIAEGYSVSREKKESFPLTVTSAQKNPTAFYLCASSTHRQGRAFFGQGTRLTVV.

J is TRBJ2-3 and V is TRBV30, with D possibly TRBD2 on 6 matching bases. Trimming took off 2 bases at V and 6 bases at J, with 9 bases between the two ends. The V gene's germline CDR1 is GTSNPN and CDR2 SVGIG (reference sequence). The CDR3 runs 12 residues. This CDR3 is CAWSPRGDTQYF. The CDR3 DNA reads TGTGCCTGGAGTCCCCGGGGGGATACGCAGTATTTT.

This clone showed up just once. The gene calls are TRBV6-1 and TRBJ2-7; TRBD1 matches at 9 bases. The V gene's germline CDR1 is MNHNS and CDR2 SASEGT. This CDR3 has 16 residues. V lost 4 bases, J lost 2 bases, and 9 bases stayed unmatched. DNA of the CDR3: TGTGCCAGCAGTGGAAATCGGGACAGGGTCACCTACGAGCAGTACTTC. The encoded protein is CASSGNRDRVTYEQYF.

The V gene is TRBV27, the J gene TRBJ1-2; 10 nucleotides align to TRBD1. V was clipped by 6 bases and J by 3 bases; unmatched bases: 7. The CDR3 runs to 15 residues. Germline V CDR1 and CDR2: MNHEY, SMNVEV (reference sequence). As DNA, the CDR3 is TGTGCCAGCAGACCGTTAGGACAGGGGGACTATGGCTACACCTTC. Translating gives CASRPLGQGDYGYTF.

The chain is built from TRBV19 and TRBJ1-1, with D unclear. CDR3 size: 13 residues. The germline V and J ends were trimmed by 3 bases and 4 bases, with 9 bases remaining between them. CDR1 and CDR2 (germline): LNHDA, SQIVND (reference sequence). The CDR3 DNA is TGTGCCAGTAGTATCGGGTTTTTCACTGAAGCTTTCTTT. Amino acids: CASSIGFFTEAFF.

V usage is TRBV11-2 and J usage is TRBJ2-3; the match to TRBD2 covers 11 bases. The CDR3 loop spans 15 amino acids. The J segment lost 6 bases and the V segment lost 1 base, leaving 3 bases of the junction unmatched. Germline loops: CDR1 SGHAT, CDR2 FQNNGV. The CDR3 DNA reads TGTGCCAGCAGCTTAGTAGCGGGGGGGGTGGATACGCAGTATTTT. It codes for CASSLVAGGVDTQYF.

J is TRBJ1-1 and V is TRBV9; D gene uncertain. CDR3 length: 13 amino acids. The V and J ends lost 1 base and 1 base respectively, with 5 bases between them. Germline V CDR1 and CDR2: SGDLS, YYNGEE. Here the CDR3 reads CASSVKPNTEAFF. CDR3 sequence (DNA): TGTGCCAGCAGCGTAAAGCCGAACACTGAAGCTTTCTTT.

The V and J genes are TRBV5-4 and TRBJ1-1; 7 bases map to TRBD1. V lost 3 bases, J lost 6 bases, and 2 bases stayed unmatched. This CDR3 is 12 amino acids long. Germline-derived CDR1 and CDR2 are SGHNT and YYREEE (reference sequence). CDR3 sequence: CASSWQGAEAFF. The CDR3 nucleotides are TGTGCCAGCAGCTGGCAGGGGGCTGAAGCTTTCTTT.

This sequence joins TRBV7-8 and TRBJ1-1; D is undetermined. Germline V gene data show CDR1 as SGHVS and CDR2 as FQNEAQ. V dropped 1 base and J dropped 4 bases, with 13 bases sitting between them. The CDR3 runs 15 residues. CDR3 residues: CASSLVGVVGTEAFF. The CDR3 DNA reads as TGTGCCAGCAGCTTAGTCGGGGTCGTGGGCACTGAAGCTTTCTTT. The whole variable domain, remainder taken from reference TRBV7-8 and TRBJ1-1, is GAGVSQSPRYKVAKRGQDVALRCDPISGHVSLFWYQQALGQGPEFLTYFQNEAQLDKSGLPSDRFFAERPEGSVSTLKIQRTQQEDSAVYLCASSLVGVVGTEAFFGQGTRLTVV.

The chain is built from TRBV2 and TRBJ2-1; D remains unclear. CDR1 is SNHLY, CDR2 FYNNEI, per germline. V lost 6 bases, J lost 4 bases, and 4 bases lay in between. The CDR3 has 11 amino acids. In DNA form, the CDR3 reads TGTGCCAGCAGCGAGTACAATGAGCAGTTCTTC. Protein: CASSEYNEQFF.

The V call is TRBV4-1, the J call TRBJ1-1; D remains ambiguous. Germline-derived CDR1 and CDR2 are MGHRA and YSYEKL. The CDR3 is 14 residues long. V lost 3 bases and J 4 bases, leaving 12 bases between the germline ends. CDR3: CASSQELAATEAFF. CDR3 coding DNA: TGCGCCAGCAGCCAGGAGTTAGCGGCCACTGAAGCTTTCTTT.

V gene TRBV14 combines with J gene TRBJ1-2, with a tentative D call TRBD1 (6 bases). Germline CDR1 and CDR2: SGHDN and FVKESK. Deletions cut 1 base from V and 7 bases from J, with 16 bases between. CDR3 length equals 15 residues. CDR3 loop: CASSQAGARRIGYTF. Here the CDR3 DNA reads TGTGCCAGCAGCCAAGCAGGGGCGCGGCGGATTGGCTACACCTTC. The complete variable domain, with remaining parts taken from reference TRBV14 and TRBJ1-2, reads EAGVTQFPSHSVIEKGQTVTLRCDPISGHDNLYWYRRVMGKEIKFLLHFVKESKQDESGMPNNRFLAERTGGTYSTLKVQPAELEDSGVYFCASSQAGARRIGYTFGSGTRLTVV.

V is TRBV6-5 and J is TRBJ1-1, with 8 bases that match TRBD1. This CDR3 spans 15 amino acids. CDR1 and CDR2 (germline): MNHEY, SVGAGI. V lost 4 bases and J lost 4; bases outside the gene matches: 8. CDR3 sequence (DNA): TGTGCCAGCAGTTCGAGAGGGACAGGTGGCACTGAAGCTTTCTTT. Its protein product is CASSSRGTGGTEAFF.

This chain joins TRBV20-1 and TRBJ2-7; a possible D gene is TRBD2 (5 bases). Looked up from germline, CDR1 is DFQATT and CDR2 is SNEGSKA (reference sequence). V was trimmed by 6 bases and J by 3 bases, leaving 9 bases between them. The CDR3 covers 11 residues. The CDR3: CSASGVYEQYF. CDR3 coding DNA: TGCAGTGCCAGCGGCGTCTACGAGCAGTACTTC.

The chain couples TRBV19 to TRBJ1-2; D ambiguous. The CDR3 is 13 residues long. V was pared by 6 bases and J by 3 bases, with 11 bases between. Germline assignment: CDR1 LNHDA and CDR2 SQIVND (reference sequence). CDR3 DNA sequence: TGTGCCAGTAGGATTTCCGGGGACTATGGCTACACCTTC. Its translation: CASRISGDYGYTF.

The rearrangement uses TRBV15 and TRBJ1-5; 8 bases match TRBD1. The V gene end was trimmed by 4 bases and the J gene end by 6 bases; junction bases not matched to a gene: 8. CDR1 and CDR2 (germline): LNHNV, YYDKDF (reference sequence). This CDR3 is built from 15 residues. The CDR3 spells CATSTSTGDGQPQHF. The CDR3 DNA follows: TGTGCCACCAGCACCTCGACAGGGGACGGTCAGCCCCAGCATTTT.

The chain links TRBV28 to TRBJ1-6; 9 bases line up with TRBD1. CDR1 and CDR2 (germline): MDHEN, SYDVKM. The CDR3 spans 16 residues. V lost 3 bases and J lost 10; bases outside the gene matches: 10. CDR3 coding DNA: TGTGCCAGCAGTTTCCGGGACAGGGTCCGATCATCACCCCTCCACTTT. Protein sequence: CASSFRDRVRSSPLHF.

The chain has TRBV9 and TRBJ2-2, with D maybe TRBD1 (6 bases). V lost 4 bases to trimming and J lost 3 bases, with 16 bases between them. The CDR3 sequence is 16 residues long. The germline V gene encodes CDR1 SGDLS and CDR2 YYNGEE. CDR3 protein: CASSHNSDSDTGELFF. The CDR3 bases are TGTGCCAGCAGCCACAATTCGGACAGCGACACCGGGGAGCTGTTTTTT.